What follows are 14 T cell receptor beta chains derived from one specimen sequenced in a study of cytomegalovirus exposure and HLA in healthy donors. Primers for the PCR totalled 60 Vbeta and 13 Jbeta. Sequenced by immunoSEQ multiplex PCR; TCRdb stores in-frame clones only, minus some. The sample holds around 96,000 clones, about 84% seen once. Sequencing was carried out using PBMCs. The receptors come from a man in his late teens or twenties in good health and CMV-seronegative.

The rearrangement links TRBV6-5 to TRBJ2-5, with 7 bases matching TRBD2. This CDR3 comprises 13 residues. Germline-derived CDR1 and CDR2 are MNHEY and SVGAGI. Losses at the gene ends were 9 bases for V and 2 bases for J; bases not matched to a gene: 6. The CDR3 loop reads CARQGGGQETQYF. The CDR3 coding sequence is TGTGCCAGGCAAGGCGGGGGACAAGAGACCCAGTACTTC.

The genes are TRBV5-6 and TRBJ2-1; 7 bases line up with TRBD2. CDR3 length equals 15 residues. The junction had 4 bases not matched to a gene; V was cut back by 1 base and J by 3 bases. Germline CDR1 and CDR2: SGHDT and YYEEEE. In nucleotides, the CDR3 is TGTGCCAGCAGCTTGTTCCGCGGGGGCTACAATGAGCAGTTCTTC. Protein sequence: CASSLFRGGYNEQFF.

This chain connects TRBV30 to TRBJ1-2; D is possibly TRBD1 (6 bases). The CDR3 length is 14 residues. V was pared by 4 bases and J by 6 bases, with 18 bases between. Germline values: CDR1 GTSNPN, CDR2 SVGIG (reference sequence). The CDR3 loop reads CAWNTQGWENGYTF. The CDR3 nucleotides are TGTGCCTGGAACACACAGGGATGGGAGAATGGCTACACCTTC.

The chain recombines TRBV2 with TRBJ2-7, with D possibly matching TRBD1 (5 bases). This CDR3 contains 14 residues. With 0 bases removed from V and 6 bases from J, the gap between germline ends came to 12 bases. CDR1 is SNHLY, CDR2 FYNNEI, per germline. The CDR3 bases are TGTGCCAGCAGTGAAGCGACCTTCCAGGGCGAGCAGTACTTC. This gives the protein CASSEATFQGEQYF.

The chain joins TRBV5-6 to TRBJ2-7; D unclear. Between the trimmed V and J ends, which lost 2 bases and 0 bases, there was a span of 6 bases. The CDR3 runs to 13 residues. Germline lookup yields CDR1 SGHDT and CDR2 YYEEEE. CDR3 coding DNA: TGTGCCAGCAGCTTCTCTAGCTCCTACGAGCAGTACTTC. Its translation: CASSFSSSYEQYF.

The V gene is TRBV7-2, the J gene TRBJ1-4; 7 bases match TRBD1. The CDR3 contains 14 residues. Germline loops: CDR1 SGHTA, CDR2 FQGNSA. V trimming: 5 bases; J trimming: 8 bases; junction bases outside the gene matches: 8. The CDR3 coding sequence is TGTGCCAGCAGCCCCCCCGACAGGGACGAAAAACTGTTTTTT. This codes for CASSPPDRDEKLFF.

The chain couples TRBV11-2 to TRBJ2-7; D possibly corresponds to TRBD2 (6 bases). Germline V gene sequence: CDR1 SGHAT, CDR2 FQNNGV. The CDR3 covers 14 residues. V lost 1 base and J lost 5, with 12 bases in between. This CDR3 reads CASSLVGEVDEQYF. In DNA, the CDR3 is TGTGCCAGCAGCTTAGTCGGGGAGGTGGACGAGCAGTACTTC.

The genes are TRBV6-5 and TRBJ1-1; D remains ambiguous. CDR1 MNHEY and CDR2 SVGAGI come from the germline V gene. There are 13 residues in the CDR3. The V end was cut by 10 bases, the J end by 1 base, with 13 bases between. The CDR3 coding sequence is TGTGCCACGTACGCACGGGAGAACACTGAAGCTTTCTTT. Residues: CATYARENTEAFF.

The CDR3 nucleotides are TGCGCCAGCAGCTTGGCGCCGACTCGGAGCTCCTACGAGCAGTACTTC. This codes for CASSLAPTRSSYEQYF. The genes are TRBV5-1 and TRBJ2-7; D remains ambiguous. The germline CDR1 and CDR2 sequences are SGHRS and YFSETQ. The germline V and J ends were trimmed by 0 bases and 0 bases, with 13 bases remaining between them. The CDR3 extends over 16 amino acids.

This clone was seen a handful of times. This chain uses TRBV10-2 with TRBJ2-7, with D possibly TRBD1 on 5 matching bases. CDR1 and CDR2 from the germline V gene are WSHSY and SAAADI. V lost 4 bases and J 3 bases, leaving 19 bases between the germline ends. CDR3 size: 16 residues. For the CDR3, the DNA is TGCGCCAGCAGTGCTGGGCCTGGGGCTACCCTCTACGAGCAGTACTTC. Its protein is CASSAGPGATLYEQYF.

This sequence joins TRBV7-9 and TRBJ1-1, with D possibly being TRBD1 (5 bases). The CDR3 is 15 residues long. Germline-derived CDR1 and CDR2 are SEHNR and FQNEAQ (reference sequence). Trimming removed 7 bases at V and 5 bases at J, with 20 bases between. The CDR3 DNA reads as TGTGCCAGCACCCCAGGACCGGACAAGGTAACTGAAGCTTTCTTT. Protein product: CASTPGPDKVTEAFF.

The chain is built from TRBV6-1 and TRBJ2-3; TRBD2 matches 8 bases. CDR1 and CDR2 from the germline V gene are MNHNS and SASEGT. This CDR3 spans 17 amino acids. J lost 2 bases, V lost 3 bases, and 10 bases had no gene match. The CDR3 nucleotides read TGTGCCAGCAGTGAGGGAATAAGCGGGGGTACCACAGATACGCAGTATTTT. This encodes CASSEGISGGTTDTQYF.

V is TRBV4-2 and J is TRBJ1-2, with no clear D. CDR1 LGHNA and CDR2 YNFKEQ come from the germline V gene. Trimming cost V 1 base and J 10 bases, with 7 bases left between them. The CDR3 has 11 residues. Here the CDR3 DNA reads TGTGCCAGCAGCCAAGTCAGGTCCTACACCTTC. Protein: CASSQVRSYTF.

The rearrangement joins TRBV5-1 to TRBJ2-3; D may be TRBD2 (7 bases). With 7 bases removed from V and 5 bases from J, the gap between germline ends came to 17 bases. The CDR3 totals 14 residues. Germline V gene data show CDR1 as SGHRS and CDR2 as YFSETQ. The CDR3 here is CASWRAGAGDTQYF. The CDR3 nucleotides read TGCGCCAGCTGGAGGGCGGGGGCAGGAGATACGCAGTATTTT. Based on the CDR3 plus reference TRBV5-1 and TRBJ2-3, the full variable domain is KAGVTQTPRYLIKTRGQQVTLSCSPISGHRSVSWYQQTPGQGLQFLFEYFSETQRNKGNFPGRFSGRQFSNSRSEMNVSTLELGDSALYLCASWRAGAGDTQYFGPGTRLTVL.